Each of the 14 T cell receptor beta chains below was sequenced from the same sample in a study of T-cell memory formation after mild COVID-19. TCRdb re-analysed the 5' RACE reads in MiXCR, keeping a single row per CDR3 protein. Altogether 100,000 to 150,000 distinct CDR3 sequences are present, around 6.3% being singletons, with the ten largest covering approximately 2.3%. The specimen sequenced was PBMCs or a T cell subset sorted from them (not recorded which). The receptor set was obtained from an adult woman who had mild COVID-19 (a few samples of this study predate the infection). Cell type and time point are not known.

This clonotype was seen more than once but under ten times. The rearrangement uses TRBV20-1 and TRBJ1-2, with unresolved D. Trimming took 4 bases from V and 7 from J, leaving 10 bases between them. Germline CDR1 reads DFQATT; CDR2 reads SNEGSKA (reference sequence). The CDR3 extends over 11 amino acids. CDR3 amino acids: CSAIEPGGYTF. CDR3 coding DNA: TGCAGTGCTATTGAACCCGGTGGCTACACCTTC.

This clonotype was found many times. This chain links TRBV30 with TRBJ2-7; 12 nucleotides line up with TRBD2. The V segment lost 2 bases and the J segment 4 bases; nucleotides outside the gene matches: 18. The germline V gene encodes CDR1 GTSNPN and CDR2 SVGIG (reference sequence). The CDR3 extends over 19 amino acids. The CDR3 DNA reads TGTGCCTGGAGTACATCCCGGACTAGCGGGATAGCACTATCTTACGAGCAGTACTTC. Translated: CAWSTSRTSGIALSYEQYF.

The rearrangement uses TRBV6-2 or TRBV6-3 and TRBJ2-5; the match to TRBD2 covers 9 bases. The CDR3 loop spans 19 amino acids. Per germline, CDR1 MNHEY and CDR2 SVGEGT. With V trimmed by 6 bases and J by 1 base, 18 bases remained unmatched. The CDR3 spells CASRALAGISLGSQETQYF. CDR3 in DNA: TGTGCCAGCAGGGCCCTAGCGGGAATCTCTCTGGGATCCCAAGAGACCCAGTACTTC.

There are a few counts of this clonotype. The gene calls are TRBV7-2 and TRBJ1-2, with 8 bases matching TRBD1. With 5 bases clipped from V and 5 bases from J, the junction kept 10 bases outside the gene matches. The CDR3 is 15 amino acids. Germline V gives CDR1 SGHTA, CDR2 FQGNSA. The CDR3 DNA follows: TGTGCCAGCAGCCGTAGGACAGGGCAGGGGTATGGCTACACCTTC. It specifies CASSRRTGQGYGYTF.

This clonotype showed up just a few times. The rearrangement links TRBV6-5 to TRBJ1-1; D is unresolved. The CDR3 is 15 amino acids. V was shortened by 7 bases and J by 1 base, with 16 bases between the two germline ends. Germline loops: CDR1 MNHEY, CDR2 SVGAGI. The CDR3 nucleotides are TGTGCCAGCACCAAGAGGGCGGGAACGAACACTGAAGCTTTCTTT. Its translation: CASTKRAGTNTEAFF.

The chain combines TRBV12-3 or TRBV12-4 with TRBJ2-2, with unresolved D. The CDR3 contains 16 residues. Trimming took 5 bases from V and 1 from J, leaving 14 bases between them. CDR3: CASSAFRTENTGELFF. In nucleotides, the CDR3 is TGTGCCAGCAGTGCCTTCCGGACGGAGAACACCGGGGAGCTGTTTTTT.

The chain employs TRBV5-1 and TRBJ1-1; the D gene is possibly TRBD1 (6 bases). Germline CDR1 is SGHRS and CDR2 is YFSETQ. CDR3 size: 15 residues. The germline V and J ends were trimmed by 0 bases and 4 bases, with 13 bases remaining between them. The CDR3 DNA reads TGCGCCAGCAGCTTGGTACAGGGCGGTGGCACTGAAGCTTTCTTT. Translated: CASSLVQGGGTEAFF.

The chain combines TRBV7-2 with TRBJ1-1; possibly TRBD1 for D (5 bases). The V and J ends lost 5 bases and 1 base respectively, with 17 bases between them. Germline loops: CDR1 SGHTA, CDR2 FQGNSA. This CDR3 has 16 residues. The CDR3 DNA reads as TGTGCCAGCAGCGACCACTCGGGACGGAGGAACACTGAAGCTTTCTTT. It yields the protein CASSDHSGRRNTEAFF.

This clonotype was observed a few times. The genes are TRBV24-1 and TRBJ2-3; TRBD1 aligns across 7 bases. V lost 3 bases and J lost 6; bases outside the gene matches: 8. The length of the CDR3 is 15 residues. Germline CDR1 reads KGHDR; CDR2 reads SFDVKD. CDR3 nucleotide sequence: TGTGCCACCAGTGATGGAGGACAGGCGGTGGATACGCAGTATTTT. This encodes CATSDGGQAVDTQYF.

This clonotype appeared many times. This chain uses TRBV18 with TRBJ1-1; TRBD1 is a possible D gene (5 bases). Germline V lookup: CDR1 KGHSH, CDR2 LQKENI. V lost 6 bases and J lost 0, with 8 bases in between. This CDR3 contains 13 residues. CDR3 nucleotides: TGTGCCAGCTCCGAAGGGGTGAACACTGAAGCTTTCTTT. It translates to CASSEGVNTEAFF.

V and J are TRBV7-9 and TRBJ1-1; D possibly corresponds to TRBD1 (5 bases). Germline V gene lookup returns CDR1 SEHNR and CDR2 FQNEAQ (reference sequence). Between the trimmed V and J ends, which lost 6 bases and 3 bases, there was a span of 20 bases. The CDR3 is made up of 16 amino acids. The CDR3 protein is CASRPPESGYYTEAFF. The CDR3 nucleotides are TGTGCCAGCAGGCCACCGGAGTCAGGGTACTACACTGAAGCTTTCTTT.

This clonotype was counted ten times or more. J is TRBJ2-4 and V is TRBV14; TRBD1 agrees at 8 bases. The CDR3 totals 14 residues. The junction had 5 bases not matched to a gene; V was cut back by 2 bases and J by 8 bases. Germline V gene sequence: CDR1 SGHDN, CDR2 FVKESK. In DNA, the CDR3 is TGTGCCAGCAGCCAAACAGGGGGAATGGACATTCAGTACTTC. Its protein is CASSQTGGMDIQYF.

The chain recombines TRBV10-3 with TRBJ2-7; either TRBD1 or TRBD2 may supply D (6 bases each). Germline V lookup: CDR1 ENHRY, CDR2 SYGVKD. V was trimmed by 8 bases and J by 0 bases, leaving 14 bases between them. The CDR3 totals 14 residues. This chain's CDR3 is CAIGDGGLSYEQYF. In nucleotides, the CDR3 is TGTGCCATCGGGGACGGGGGCCTCTCCTACGAGCAGTACTTC.

The table lists this clonotype with many counts. The genes are TRBV5-1 and TRBJ1-5, with a weak D call TRBD1 (5 bases). Per the germline V gene, CDR1 is SGHRS and CDR2 is YFSETQ. V lost 2 bases and J lost 0, with 12 bases in between. This CDR3 is built from 16 residues. The CDR3 DNA is TGCGCCAGCAGCTTCCCAGGGAGCTATAGCAATCAGCCCCAGCATTTT. It yields the protein CASSFPGSYSNQPQHF.